Sequencing of this TCR beta chain was carried out in a study of blood T cell repertoires in COVID-19. Study as a whole: The origin of the acute and convalescent COVID-19 samples was the United States, Italy and Spain. PBMCs, B-cell-depleted T cells, or T cells provided the cDNA or gDNA that made up the material.

Only one count was recorded for this clone. Trimming pared 6 bases from V and 2 bases from J, leaving 19 bases between. Germline assignment: CDR1 MNHEY and CDR2 SMNVEV (reference sequence). There are 16 residues in the CDR3. Produced via immunoSEQ multiplex PCR; TCRdb's table is partial and in-frame only. The repertoire holds some 200,000 clones, around 85% seen once, with approximately 9.4% in the top ten. The clonotype originates from a woman of 80 years or more with acute or convalescent COVID-19. The specimen sequenced was peripheral blood. This chain joins TRBV27 and TRBJ2-5; weak D call: TRBD2 (6 bases). This chain's CDR3 is CASSPLGLGIQETQYF. DNA of the CDR3: TGTGCCAGCAGCCCTCTGGGACTTGGAATTCAAGAGACCCAGTACTTC.